A selection of T cell receptor beta chains follows, all from one sample in a study of response to subunit inactivated influenza vaccine. TCRdb analysed the RT-PCR reads with MiXCR anew, one entry per CDR3 protein. This sample has about 240,000 distinct CDR3 sequences, with over 9% found just once. This specimen was non-naive T cells sorted from PBMCs, taken approximately 15 days before vaccination. Source of these receptors: a man aged 50 to 59 who received an inactivated influenza vaccine. CDR3s include the opening cysteine and the closing phenylalanine or tryptophan. A D gene is named only where the DNA matches it firmly. Some rows have no size entry. The others give once, few or many, or a class for an expanded clone.

d_call,clone_size,v_call,j_call,cdr3_nt,cdr3_aa
TRBD2,NA,TRBV7-3,TRBJ2-1,TGTGCCAGCAGCTTAGGAGCGACTAGCGGGAGGGAGCAGTTCTTC,CASSLGATSGREQFF
TRBD1,many,TRBV12-3/TRBV12-4,TRBJ1-2,TGTGCCAGCAGTTTTTTCCCACAGGGGCAAGGCTACACCTTC,CASSFFPQGQGYTF
NA,NA,TRBV2,TRBJ1-2,TGTGCCAGCAGTGTGTCAGGTCGTGGCTACACCTTC,CASSVSGRGYTF
TRBD1,few,TRBV6-1,TRBJ1-2,TGTGCCAGCAGACTCCCCGGGAGGGGGCGCTTGAAGGGGAACTATGGCTACACCTTC,CASRLPGRGRLKGNYGYTF
NA,few,TRBV20-1,TRBJ2-3,TGCAGTGCTCTCACTACCGGGCCTGATACGCAGTATTTT,CSALTTGPDTQYF
TRBD1,many,TRBV3-1,TRBJ1-1,TGTGCCAGCAGTCAACAGGGGGGCACTGAAGCTTTCTTT,CASSQQGGTEAFF
NA,few,TRBV28,TRBJ2-7,TGTGCCAGCAGTTTCGACAGGTTAACCTACGAGCAGTACTTC,CASSFDRLTYEQYF
TRBD2,NA,TRBV5-1,TRBJ2-5,TGCGCCAGCAGCTTGGATGCTAGCGGGAACCAAGAGACCCAGTACTTC,CASSLDASGNQETQYF
TRBD1,NA,TRBV10-2,TRBJ2-7,TGCGCCACGACAGGGAAGAACTACGAGCAGTACTTC,CATTGKNYEQYF
TRBD1,NA,TRBV27,TRBJ2-7,TGTGCCAGCAGTTTCCGCCCCGGGACAGGCCCTTACGAGCAGTACTTC,CASSFRPGTGPYEQYF
TRBD2,NA,TRBV6-2/TRBV6-3,TRBJ2-1,TGTGCCAGCAGTTACCCTTTAGCGGGAGGGAGTTACAATGAGCAGTTCTTC,CASSYPLAGGSYNEQFF
TRBD1,many,TRBV5-1,TRBJ1-1,TGCGCCAGCAGCTTGGGGACAGGGTTCGGCACTGAAGCTTTCTTT,CASSLGTGFGTEAFF
NA,few,TRBV29-1,TRBJ1-1,TGCAGCGGAAGACAGGTCATGAACACTGAAGCTTTCTTT,CSGRQVMNTEAFF
TRBD1,NA,TRBV10-1,TRBJ2-2,TGCGCCAGCAGTGAGTCCGACAGGGGTAGGCTGTTTTTT,CASSESDRGRLFF
TRBD1,NA,TRBV6-9,TRBJ1-1,TGTGCCAGCACCACAGGGGGCTCGGGAATGAACACTGAAGCTTTCTTT,CASTTGGSGMNTEAFF
NA,many,TRBV28,TRBJ1-1,TGTGCCAGCAGTTTAAACGACGGCGGGGTAGGACGAGCTTTCTTT,CASSLNDGGVGRAFF
TRBD1,once,TRBV7-2,TRBJ2-2,TGTGCCAGCAGAAGGGGGCCGGACGGGAACACCGGGGAGCTGTTTTTT,CASRRGPDGNTGELFF
NA,many,TRBV11-2,TRBJ2-1,TGTGCCAGCAGCTCCCGGGACTTTACAAAGCAGTTCTTC,CASSSRDFTKQFF
TRBD1,NA,TRBV5-5,TRBJ2-5,TGTGCCAGCAGCTTGTCTTTCCAGGGGGCTTATGAGACCCAGTACTTC,CASSLSFQGAYETQYF
NA,few,TRBV6-1,TRBJ2-1,TGTGCCAGCAGCCTAATAGACGCCTACAATGAGCAGTTCTTC,CASSLIDAYNEQFF
TRBD2,few,TRBV11-2,TRBJ2-1,TGTGCCAGCAGCTTAGGACTAGCGGGGGGGCCCTACTACAATGAGCAGTTCTTC,CASSLGLAGGPYYNEQFF
NA,few,TRBV2,TRBJ2-5,TGTGCCAGCAGTGGGAATCAGGGATTAGGAGGCGAGTACTTC,CASSGNQGLGGEYF
NA,few,TRBV6-2/TRBV6-3,TRBJ2-1,TGTGCCAGCAGTACATCCGGGCAGGGTGAGCAGTTCTTC,CASSTSGQGEQFF
TRBD1,NA,TRBV7-2,TRBJ1-6,TGTGCCAGCAGCTTAAGGGGACAGGGGGCAGGCGATTCACCCCTCCACTTT,CASSLRGQGAGDSPLHF